This TCR beta chain was profiled in a study of patients and donors after allogeneic stem cell transplantation. TCRdb redid the calling of the RT-PCR reads with MiXCR, one entry per CDR3 protein. The sample consists of more than 850,000 distinct CDR3 sequences, approximately 19% of them appearing once. The V and J ends lost 3 bases and 1 base, in that order; junction bases with no gene match: 7. CDR3 length: 18 amino acids. Per germline, CDR1 ENHRY and CDR2 SYGVKD. The source is a human donor who was either an allogeneic HSCT recipient or a stem cell or donor lymphocyte infusion donor (not recorded which). It is not recorded whose cells these are; they may come from a transplant donor. The V gene is TRBV10-3, the J gene TRBJ2-6, with 9 nucleotides matching TRBD1. The sample was blood, either unsorted or a sorted T cell fraction (not recorded which). The CDR3 protein is CAISDWDRDESGANVLTF. The CDR3 DNA reads as TGTGCCATCAGTGACTGGGACAGGGACGAATCTGGGGCCAACGTCCTGACTTTC.